These 13 T cell receptor beta chains were all obtained from the same sample, sequenced in a study of identical twins listed by TCRdb under 2016. The library was obtained by 5' RACE. Instrument on record: Illumina HiSeq 2000. The public reads were reprocessed in TCRdb via fastp at Q25 and MiXCR, keeping in-frame beta chains. Records with the same CDR3 protein are collapsed into one entry carrying the most frequent genes and DNA. This sample lists about 340,000 distinct CDR3 sequences; approximately 10% were detected once. The top ten hold about 8.1% of the sample. The material sequenced was naive T cells sorted from blood. The sample's cell subset or site label is to be understood as: cells isolated with a human naive T-cell isolation kit. Every receptor here comes from a woman in her 50s in good health.

There are a few counts of this clonotype. Since no conserved phenylalanine or tryptophan closes the CDR3, a read error is the likely cause. The DNA is left out, because the CDR3 cannot be placed on it with certainty; the CDR3 is given as TCRdb lists it. The rearrangement links TRBV27 to TRBJ2-7; the table's TRBD1 call for D was not verified on the DNA. The CDR3 totals 9 residues, both ends included. Germline CDR1 reads MNHEY; CDR2 reads SMNVEV (reference sequence). CDR3 in amino acids: CASTLRGRP.

Note on this clonotype: This may be a read error: a much more frequent sequence differs by one nucleotide. The chain couples TRBV6-5 to TRBJ2-1, with 10 bases matching TRBD2. Germline CDR1 MNHEY, CDR2 SVGAGI. CDR3 length: 15 residues. The CDR3 bases are TGTGCCAGCAGCTACTCCGGGACTAGCGTGAATGAGCAGTTCTTC. Protein sequence: CASSYSGTSVNEQFF.

This clonotype was observed at least ten times. This chain joins TRBV29-1 and TRBJ2-2; TRBD2 might be the D (5 bases). CDR1 is SQVTM and CDR2 is ANQGSEA in the germline V gene. CDR3 length equals 13 residues. V shed 5 bases and J shed 4 bases, with 11 bases lying between them. As DNA, the CDR3 is TGCAGCGTTAAAAGGGAGCCCACCGGGGAGCTGTTTTTT. This sequence encodes CSVKREPTGELFF.

This clonotype was seen ten or more times. The V and J genes are TRBV7-9 and TRBJ2-2; maybe TRBD2 (5 bases). V lost 5 bases and J lost 4, with 17 bases in between. The length of the CDR3 is 16 residues. The germline gives CDR1 SEHNR, CDR2 FQNEAQ (reference sequence). CDR3 DNA sequence: TGTGCCAGCAGCCCCCCATCGGGATTATCCACCGGGGAGCTGTTTTTT. It is translated as CASSPPSGLSTGELFF. The whole variable domain, filled in from reference TRBV7-9 and TRBJ2-2, reads DTGVSQNPRHKITKRGQNVTFRCDPISEHNRLYWYRQTLGQGPEFLTYFQNEAQLEKSRLLSDRFSAERPKGSFSTLEIQRTEQGDSAMYLCASSPPSGLSTGELFFGEGSRLTVL.

This clonotype was counted at least ten times. This chain links TRBV12-3 or TRBV12-4 with TRBJ2-4; no clear D gene. V was shortened by 8 bases and J by 7 bases, with 12 bases between the two germline ends. The CDR3 length is 12 residues. The chain's CDR3 is CASGQNGNIQYF. The DNA for the CDR3 is TGTGCCAGCGGTCAGAACGGCAACATTCAGTACTTC.

This clonotype came up many times. The junction departs from the called germline gene at one end, perhaps through a read error. The rearrangement uses TRBV5-1 and TRBJ2-2; D is ambiguous. The germline V gene encodes CDR1 SGHRS and CDR2 YFSETQ. There are 13 residues in the CDR3. The CDR3 DNA follows: TGTGCCAGCAGTTTCGAAGGGACCGGGGAGCTGTTTTTT. Amino acids: CASSFEGTGELFF. Full variable domain (rest looked up from reference TRBV5-1 and TRBJ2-2): KAGVTQTPRYLIKTRGQQVTLSCSPISGHRSVSWYQQTPGQGLQFLFEYFSETQRNKGNFPGRFSGRQFSNSRSEMNVSTLELGDSALYLCASSFEGTGELFFGEGSRLTVL.

This clonotype has a count of ten or more. The J gene is TRBJ1-1, the V gene TRBV12-3 or TRBV12-4; 9 bases match TRBD1. The CDR3 runs to 15 residues. V dropped 5 bases and J dropped 5; count of bases not matched to a gene: 9. The CDR3 bases are TGTGCCAGCAGTCACTTCGGACAGGGGTGGACTGAAGCTTTCTTT. As protein: CASSHFGQGWTEAFF.

This clonotype was detected only a few times. The V and J genes are TRBV12-3 or TRBV12-4 and TRBJ1-1; 9 bases align to TRBD1. V lost 7 bases, J lost 4 bases, and 22 bases stayed unmatched. This CDR3 has 19 residues. CDR3 region: CASTLRIREQGAEGTEAFF. The CDR3 DNA reads as TGTGCCAGCACCTTGAGGATCCGGGAACAGGGGGCGGAGGGCACTGAAGCTTTCTTT.

This clonotype was recorded a few times. The chain couples TRBV9 to TRBJ2-3; a possible D gene is TRBD1 (5 bases). CDR1 SGDLS and CDR2 YYNGEE come from the germline V gene. This CDR3 spans 14 amino acids. V shed 6 bases and J shed 3 bases, with 14 bases lying between them. Here the CDR3 DNA reads TGTGCCAGCAAAGCCAGGGAAGTAACAGATACGCAGTATTTT. As protein: CASKAREVTDTQYF.

In this sample, this clonotype turned up many times. The chain uses TRBV29-1 and TRBJ2-1; maybe TRBD2 (5 bases). This CDR3 contains 16 residues. V was clipped by 4 bases and J by 0 bases, with 16 bases between them. Looked up from germline, CDR1 is SQVTM and CDR2 is ANQGSEA. The CDR3 here is CSVVLDSASSYNEQFF. The CDR3 DNA is TGCAGCGTTGTATTGGATAGCGCAAGCTCCTACAATGAGCAGTTCTTC.

The CDR3 region is CASSQDPGGTSHTQYF. DNA for the CDR3: TGCGCCAGCAGCCAAGATCCGGGCGGGACTAGTCATACGCAGTATTTT. The V gene is TRBV4-1, the J gene TRBJ2-3; the match to TRBD2 covers 8 bases. The germline CDR1 and CDR2 sequences are MGHRA and YSYEKL. J was trimmed by 7 bases and V by 0 bases; bases with no gene match: 9. The CDR3 sequence is 16 residues long.

This clonotype was counted only a few times. This CDR3 reads CASSSPGTSGSYEQYF. The CDR3 DNA follows: TGTGCCAGCAGCTCCCCAGGGACTAGCGGTTCCTACGAGCAGTACTTC. The chain uses TRBV6-5 and TRBJ2-7; TRBD2 aligns across 11 bases. Trimming at V came to 6 bases and at J to 1 base, leaving 8 bases not matched to a gene. The CDR3 totals 16 residues. CDR1 is MNHEY and CDR2 is SVGAGI in the germline V gene.

This clonotype showed up just a few times. The rearrangement joins TRBV30 to TRBJ2-7, with D perhaps given as TRBD1 or TRBD2 (5 bases each). Germline V lookup: CDR1 GTSNPN, CDR2 SVGIG (reference sequence). This CDR3 is built from 13 residues. The ends were cut back, 4 bases at V and 3 bases at J, with 13 bases in the middle. Written as DNA, the CDR3 is TGTGCCTGGACCCGAGGGGACGGCTACGAGCAGTACGTC. Translated: CAWTRGDGYEQYV.